This T cell receptor (beta chain) was sequenced during a study of a mutant IDH1 vaccine in newly diagnosed glioma. To note about this clone: What it binds is not known.

Trimming took off 2 bases at V and 4 bases at J, with 9 bases between the two ends. This CDR3 is built from 14 residues. Germline V gene sequence: CDR1 MNHNY, CDR2 SVGAGI (reference sequence). Assay: immunoSEQ multiplex PCR; the TCRdb copy retains only in-frame clones and omits some. The repertoire consists of fewer than 35,000 clones, with nearly 90% occurring once and the leading ten covering less than 25%. Time point noted: week 11, during vaccination. Every vaccine dose comprised 300 ug of mutant IDH1 20-mer peptide plus topical imiquimod. The receptor was isolated from a young man with glioma. The rearrangement uses TRBV6-6 and TRBJ1-5; D remains ambiguous. The sample here was PBMCs, taken from a glioma patient whose treatment included an IDH1 peptide vaccine. The CDR3 sequence: CASSYGVGNQPQHF. The CDR3 bases are TGTGCCAGCAGTTACGGGGTGGGGAATCAGCCCCAGCATTTT.